The TCR beta chain under discussion was sequenced for a study of blood T cell repertoires in COVID-19. The wider study: Acute and convalescent COVID-19 specimens originated in the United States, Italy and Spain. T cells, B-cell-depleted T cells, or PBMCs provided the cDNA or gDNA that served as material.

Assay used: immunoSEQ multiplex PCR; TCRdb lists only in-frame clones, some missing. The sample consists of 180,000 or so clones, approximately 80% of them appearing once. This CDR3 is built from 10 residues. Per germline, CDR1 SGHTS and CDR2 YDEGEE. Trimming left V 4 bases short and J 10 bases short, with 8 bases between. Categorization into cohorts depended on clinical history that participants reported. The material sequenced was PBMCs or T cells enriched from blood (not recorded which). This sequence joins TRBV5-8 and TRBJ1-1; no clear D gene. The sequence derives from a man between 60 and 75 years old who had been exposed to COVID-19. This chain's CDR3 is CASSPVRAFF. Here the CDR3 DNA reads TGTGCCAGCAGCCCGGTGCGAGCTTTCTTT. Looking up the rest from reference TRBV5-8 and TRBJ1-1 gives the full variable domain: EAGVTQSPTHLIKTRGQQATLRCSPISGHTSVYWYQQALGLGLQFLLWYDEGEERNRGNFPPRFSGRQFPNYSSELNVNALELEDSALYLCASSPVRAFFGQGTRLTVV.